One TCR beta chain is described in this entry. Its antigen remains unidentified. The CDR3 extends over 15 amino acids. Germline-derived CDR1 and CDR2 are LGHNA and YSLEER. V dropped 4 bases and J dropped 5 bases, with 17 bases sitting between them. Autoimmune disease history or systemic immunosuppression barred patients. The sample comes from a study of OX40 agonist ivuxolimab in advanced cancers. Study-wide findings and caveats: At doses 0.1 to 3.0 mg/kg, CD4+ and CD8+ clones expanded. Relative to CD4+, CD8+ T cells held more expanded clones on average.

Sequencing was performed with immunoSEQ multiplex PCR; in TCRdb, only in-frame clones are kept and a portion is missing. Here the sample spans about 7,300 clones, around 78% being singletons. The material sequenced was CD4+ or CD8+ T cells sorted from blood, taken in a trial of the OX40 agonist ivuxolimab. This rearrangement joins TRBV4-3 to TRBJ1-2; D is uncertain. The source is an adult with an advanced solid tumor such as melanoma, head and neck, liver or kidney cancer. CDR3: CASSPEYGDRYGYTF. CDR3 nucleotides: TGCGCCAGCAGCCCTGAATACGGGGATCGGTATGGCTACACCTTC.